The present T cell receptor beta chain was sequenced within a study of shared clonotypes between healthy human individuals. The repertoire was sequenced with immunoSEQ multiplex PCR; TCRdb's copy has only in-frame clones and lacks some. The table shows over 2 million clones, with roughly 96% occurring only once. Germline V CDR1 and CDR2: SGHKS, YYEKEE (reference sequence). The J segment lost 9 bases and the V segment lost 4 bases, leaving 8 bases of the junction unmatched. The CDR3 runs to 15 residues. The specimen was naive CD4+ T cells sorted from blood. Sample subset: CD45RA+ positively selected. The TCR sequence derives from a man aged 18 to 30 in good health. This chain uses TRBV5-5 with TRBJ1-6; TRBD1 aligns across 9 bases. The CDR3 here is CASSADRGWPSPLHF. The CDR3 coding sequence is TGTGCCAGCAGCGCGGACAGGGGCTGGCCTTCACCCCTCCACTTT. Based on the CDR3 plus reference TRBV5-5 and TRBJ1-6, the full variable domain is DAGVTQSPTHLIKTRGQQVTLRCSPISGHKSVSWYQQVLGQGPQFIFQYYEKEERGRGNFPDRFSARQFPNYSSELNVNALLLGDSALYLCASSADRGWPSPLHFGNGTRLTVT.